Listed below are T cell receptor beta chains from one sample, sequenced in a study of cytomegalovirus exposure and HLA in healthy donors. Measured with immunoSEQ multiplex PCR; TCRdb has only the in-frame clones, and not every one. This table has 150,000 to 200,000 clones, around 78% appearing once. Sequenced input: PBMCs. The source of these receptors is a woman aged 25 to 39 in good health and CMV-seropositive. CDR3s leave out the opening cysteine and the closing phenylalanine or tryptophan.

v_call cdr3_aa
TRBV4-3 ASSQDRQGINQPQH
TRBV7-2 ASSLLAGYNEQF
TRBV19 ASHRGLSQPQH
TRBV14 ASSQTGYEQY
TRBV6-1 ASSEGLGQGNNEQF
TRBV5-1 ASSSFRQGSTDTQY
TRBV7-9 ASSLGQVYGYT
TRBV2 ASVEAPKVAF
TRBV29-1 SSGTETSTDTQY
TRBV2 ASLSGYRGLDQPQH
TRBV5-6 ASSLGAYEQY
TRBV27 ASSFPVERGVLNNEQF
TRBV5-1 ASSLESSGYNEQF
TRBV28 ASSNTNRGEPQH
TRBV9 ASSVDGQGLVDYT
TRBV2 ASSVGGQGPNTEAF
TRBV2 ASSETSAYEQY
TRBV28 ASSFHYGGENTEAF
TRBV4-3 ASSHDRSSGTYEQY
TRBV9 ASSVGQHGSEAF